This T cell receptor (beta chain) was identified in a study of control samples from healthy donors and cancer patients. The repertoire was sequenced with immunoSEQ multiplex PCR; TCRdb's copy has only in-frame clones and lacks some. There are roughly 100,000 clones in the sample; around nine tenths occur only once, and approximately 20% lies in the top ten. This clonotype was sampled from a man in his fifties or sixties with lung cancer. Sequencing input: PBMCs.

CDR3 nucleotide sequence: TGCAGTGCTCCCGGTGGAGAGACCCAGTACTTC. Its translation is CSAPGGETQYF. This sequence joins TRBV20-1 and TRBJ2-5; D ambiguous. The CDR3 is 11 residues long. The V gene's germline CDR1 is DFQATT and CDR2 SNEGSKA (reference sequence). The ends were cut back, 5 bases at V and 4 bases at J, with 8 bases in the middle.